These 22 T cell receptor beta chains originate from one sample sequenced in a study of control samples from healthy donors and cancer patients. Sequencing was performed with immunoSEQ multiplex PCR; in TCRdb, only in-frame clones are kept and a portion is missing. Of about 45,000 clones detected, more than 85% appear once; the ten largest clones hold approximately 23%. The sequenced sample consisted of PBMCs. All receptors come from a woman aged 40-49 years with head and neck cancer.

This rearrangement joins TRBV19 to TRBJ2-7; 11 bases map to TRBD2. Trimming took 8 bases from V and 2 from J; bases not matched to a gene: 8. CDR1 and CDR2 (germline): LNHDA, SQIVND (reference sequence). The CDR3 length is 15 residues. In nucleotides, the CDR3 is TGTGCCAGTCGGCGGACTAGCGGGCACACCTACGAGCAGTACTTC. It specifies CASRRTSGHTYEQYF.

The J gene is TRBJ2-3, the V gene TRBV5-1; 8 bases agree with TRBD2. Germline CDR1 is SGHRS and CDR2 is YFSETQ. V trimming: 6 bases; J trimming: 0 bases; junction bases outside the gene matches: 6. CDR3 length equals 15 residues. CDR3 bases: TGCGCCAGCACCTTCGGGGGGGCGAGCACAGATACGCAGTATTTT. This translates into CASTFGGASTDTQYF.

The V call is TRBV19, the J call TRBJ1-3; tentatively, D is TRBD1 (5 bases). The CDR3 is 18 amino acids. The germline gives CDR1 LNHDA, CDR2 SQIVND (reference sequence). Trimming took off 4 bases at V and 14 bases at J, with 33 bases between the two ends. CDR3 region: CASSRDGIDILSPWPLYF. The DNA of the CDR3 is TGTGCCAGTAGTAGGGACGGGATCGACATCCTTAGCCCGTGGCCATTATATTTT.

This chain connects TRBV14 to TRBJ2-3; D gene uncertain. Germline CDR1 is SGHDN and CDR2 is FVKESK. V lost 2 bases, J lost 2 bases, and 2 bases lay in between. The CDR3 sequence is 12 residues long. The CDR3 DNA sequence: TGTGCCAGCAGCCAAAACACAGATACGCAGTATTTT. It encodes CASSQNTDTQYF.

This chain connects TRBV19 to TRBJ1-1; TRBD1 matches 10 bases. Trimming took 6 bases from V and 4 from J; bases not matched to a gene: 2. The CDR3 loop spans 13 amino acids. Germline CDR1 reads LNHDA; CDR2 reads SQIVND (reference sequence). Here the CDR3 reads CASSRDRGTEAFF. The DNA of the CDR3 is TGTGCCAGTAGCCGGGACAGGGGCACTGAAGCTTTCTTT. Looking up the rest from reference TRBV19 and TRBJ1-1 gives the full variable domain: DGGITQSPKYLFRKEGQNVTLSCEQNLNHDAMYWYRQDPGQGLRLIYYSQIVNDFQKGDIAEGYSVSREKKESFPLTVTSAQKNPTAFYLCASSRDRGTEAFFGQGTRLTVV.

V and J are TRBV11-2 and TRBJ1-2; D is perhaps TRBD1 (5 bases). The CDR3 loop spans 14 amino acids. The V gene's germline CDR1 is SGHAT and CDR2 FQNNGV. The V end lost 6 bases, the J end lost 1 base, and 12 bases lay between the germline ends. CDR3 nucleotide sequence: TGTGCCAGCAGGCAGGGACTCTTTAACTATGGCTACACCTTC. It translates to CASRQGLFNYGYTF.

CDR3 amino acids: CASSQGRQGSYEQYF. CDR3 nucleotide sequence: TGCGCCAGCAGCCAAGGGCGGCAGGGCAGCTACGAGCAGTACTTC. The chain links TRBV4-1 to TRBJ2-7; TRBD1 might be the D (5 bases). CDR1 MGHRA and CDR2 YSYEKL come from the germline V gene. Trimming stripped 1 base from V and 3 bases from J, with 13 bases between. The CDR3 spans 15 residues.

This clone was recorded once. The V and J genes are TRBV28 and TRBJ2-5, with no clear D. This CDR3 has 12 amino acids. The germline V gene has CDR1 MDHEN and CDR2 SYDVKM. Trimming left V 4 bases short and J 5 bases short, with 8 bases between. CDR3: CASSSVSETQYF. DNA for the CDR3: TGTGCCAGCAGTTCCGTATCCGAGACCCAGTACTTC.

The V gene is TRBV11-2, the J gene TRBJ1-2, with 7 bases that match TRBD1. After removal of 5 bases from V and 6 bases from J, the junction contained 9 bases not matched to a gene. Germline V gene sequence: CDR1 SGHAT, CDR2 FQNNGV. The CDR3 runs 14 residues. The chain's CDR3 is CASSIATGWDGYTF. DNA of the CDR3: TGTGCCAGCAGCATTGCGACAGGGTGGGATGGCTACACCTTC.

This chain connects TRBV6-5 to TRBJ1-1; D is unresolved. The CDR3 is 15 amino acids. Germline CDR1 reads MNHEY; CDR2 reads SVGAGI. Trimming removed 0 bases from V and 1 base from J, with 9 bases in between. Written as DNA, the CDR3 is TGTGCCAGCAGTTACTCTGGGCAGGAGAACACTGAAGCTTTCTTT. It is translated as CASSYSGQENTEAFF.

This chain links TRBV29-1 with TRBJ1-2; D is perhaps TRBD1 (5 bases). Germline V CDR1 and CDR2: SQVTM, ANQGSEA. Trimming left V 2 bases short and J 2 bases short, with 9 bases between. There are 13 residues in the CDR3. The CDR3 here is CSVESPGNYGYTF. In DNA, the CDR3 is TGCAGCGTTGAATCCCCAGGGAACTATGGCTACACCTTC.

CDR3 DNA sequence: TGTGCCAGCAGCCTGACGACAGGGGTCGAAGAGACCCAGTACTTC. This encodes CASSLTTGVEETQYF. This chain joins TRBV6-5 and TRBJ2-5; 8 bases fit TRBD1. The CDR3 is 15 residues long. V dropped 6 bases and J dropped 3; count of bases not matched to a gene: 9. Per the germline V gene, CDR1 is MNHEY and CDR2 is SVGAGI.

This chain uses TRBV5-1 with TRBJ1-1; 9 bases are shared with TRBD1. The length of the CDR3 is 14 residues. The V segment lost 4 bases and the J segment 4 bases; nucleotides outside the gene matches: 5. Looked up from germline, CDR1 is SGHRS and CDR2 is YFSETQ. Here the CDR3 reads CASSTLTGGTEAFF. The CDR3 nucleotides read TGCGCCAGCAGCACCCTGACAGGGGGCACTGAAGCTTTCTTT.

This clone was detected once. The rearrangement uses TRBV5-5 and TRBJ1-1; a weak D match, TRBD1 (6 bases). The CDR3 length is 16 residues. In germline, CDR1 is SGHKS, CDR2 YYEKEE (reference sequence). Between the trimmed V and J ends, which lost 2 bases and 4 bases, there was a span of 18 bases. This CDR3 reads CASSFGDYRALTEAFF. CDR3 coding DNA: TGTGCCAGCAGCTTTGGTGATTACAGGGCCCTCACTGAAGCTTTCTTT.

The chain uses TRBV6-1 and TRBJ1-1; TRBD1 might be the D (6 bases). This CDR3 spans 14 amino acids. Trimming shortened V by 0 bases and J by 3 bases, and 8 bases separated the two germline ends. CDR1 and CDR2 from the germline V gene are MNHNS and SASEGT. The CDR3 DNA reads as TGTGCCAGCAGTGAAGCTTACAGGGACACTGAAGCTTTCTTT. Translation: CASSEAYRDTEAFF.

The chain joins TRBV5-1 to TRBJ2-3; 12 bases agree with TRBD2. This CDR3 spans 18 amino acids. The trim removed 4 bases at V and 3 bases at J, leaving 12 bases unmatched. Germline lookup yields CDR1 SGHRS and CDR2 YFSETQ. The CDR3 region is CASSLLPRLAGVTDTQYF. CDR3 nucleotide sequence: TGCGCCAGCAGCCTGCTCCCCCGACTAGCGGGGGTTACAGATACGCAGTATTTT.

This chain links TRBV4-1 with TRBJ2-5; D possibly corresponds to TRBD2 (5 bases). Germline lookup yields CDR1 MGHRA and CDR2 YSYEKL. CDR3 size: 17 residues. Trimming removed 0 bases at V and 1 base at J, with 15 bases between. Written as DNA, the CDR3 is TGCGCCAGCAGCCAAGATCCAGTCTCGGCGGGCCAAGAGACCCAGTACTTC. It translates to CASSQDPVSAGQETQYF.

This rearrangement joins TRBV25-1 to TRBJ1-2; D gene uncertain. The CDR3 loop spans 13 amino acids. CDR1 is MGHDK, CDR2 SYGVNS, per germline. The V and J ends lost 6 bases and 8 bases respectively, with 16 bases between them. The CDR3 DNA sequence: TGTGCCAGCAGAACCGGGCTTCACTTAGGCTACACCTTC. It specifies CASRTGLHLGYTF.

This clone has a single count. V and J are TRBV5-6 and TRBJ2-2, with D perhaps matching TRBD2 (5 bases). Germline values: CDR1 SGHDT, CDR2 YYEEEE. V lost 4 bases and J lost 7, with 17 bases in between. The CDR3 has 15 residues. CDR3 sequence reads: CASSPQTGKGGELFF. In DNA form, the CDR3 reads TGTGCCAGCAGCCCACAGACGGGGAAGGGCGGGGAGCTGTTTTTT.

The CDR3 DNA is TGTGCCTGGAGTCCCCGGGGGGGGCCCTCCTACGAGCAGTACTTC. The encoded protein is CAWSPRGGPSYEQYF. The chain joins TRBV30 to TRBJ2-7; 8 nucleotides line up with TRBD2. The length of the CDR3 is 15 residues. V lost 2 bases and J lost 0; bases outside the gene matches: 6. In germline, CDR1 is GTSNPN, CDR2 SVGIG (reference sequence).

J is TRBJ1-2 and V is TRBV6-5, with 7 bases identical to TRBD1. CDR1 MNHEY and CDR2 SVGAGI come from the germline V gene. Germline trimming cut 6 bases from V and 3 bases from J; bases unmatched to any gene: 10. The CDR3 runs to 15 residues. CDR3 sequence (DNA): TGTGCCAGCAGACCTAAGACAGGGAAGGACTATGGCTACACCTTC. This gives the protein CASRPKTGKDYGYTF.

This chain's CDR3 is CASWGQLNNQPQHF. The CDR3 nucleotides read TGCGCCAGCTGGGGACAGCTTAACAATCAGCCCCAGCATTTT. The chain is built from TRBV10-2 and TRBJ1-5; 7 bases are a match to TRBD1. V lost 8 bases, J lost 3 bases, and 7 bases stayed unmatched. There are 14 residues in the CDR3. CDR1 is WSHSY, CDR2 SAAADI, per germline.